This passage covers 10 T cell receptor beta chains from one sample sequenced in a study of control samples from healthy donors and cancer patients. The method was immunoSEQ multiplex PCR; TCRdb's version includes in-frame clones alone and lacks a portion of them. The data contain about 140,000 clones, around nine tenths of them singletons. The sample consisted of blood. The receptors here all came from a man aged 25 to 40 in good health.

The chain uses TRBV5-6 and TRBJ2-5, with D possibly being TRBD1 (6 bases). The CDR3 has 13 amino acids. V dropped 5 bases and J dropped 2 bases, with 10 bases sitting between them. Looked up from germline, CDR1 is SGHDT and CDR2 is YYEEEE. For the CDR3, the DNA is TGTGCCAGCAGGGAGACAGGACAAGAGACCCAGTACTTC. It translates to CASRETGQETQYF.

V is TRBV27 and J is TRBJ1-2; possible D gene TRBD1, 5 bases. This CDR3 is built from 13 residues. Germline CDR1 and CDR2: MNHEY and SMNVEV (reference sequence). V lost 3 bases to trimming and J lost 7 bases, with 12 bases between them. The CDR3 is CASSFMQGAGYTF. CDR3 nucleotide sequence: TGTGCCAGCAGTTTTATGCAGGGCGCTGGCTACACCTTC.

This rearrangement joins TRBV18 to TRBJ1-2; D uncertain. V lost 3 bases and J 1 base, leaving 12 bases between the germline ends. The germline V gene has CDR1 KGHSH and CDR2 LQKENI. The CDR3 has 15 residues. The DNA of the CDR3 is TGTGCCAGCTCACCGGTGGAAGGGAATAACTATGGCTACACCTTC. Encoded protein: CASSPVEGNNYGYTF.

The J gene is TRBJ1-4, the V gene TRBV19; D remains unclear. Germline CDR1 LNHDA, CDR2 SQIVND (reference sequence). The ends were cut back, 2 bases at V and 2 bases at J, with 6 bases in the middle. This CDR3 has 14 residues. The CDR3 spells CASSILSTNEKLFF. CDR3 nucleotide sequence: TGTGCCAGTAGTATATTAAGTACTAATGAAAAACTGTTTTTT.

The V and J genes are TRBV11-1 and TRBJ2-1; D is unresolved. This CDR3 region has 13 residues. CDR1 is SGHAT, CDR2 FQDESV, per germline (reference sequence). Trimming cost V 7 bases and J 0 bases, with 7 bases left between them. The CDR3 here is CASKHDSYNEQFF. Here the CDR3 DNA reads TGTGCCAGCAAACATGACTCCTACAATGAGCAGTTCTTC.

This clone was detected a few times. DNA for the CDR3: TGTGCCAGCGCTAGCCAAACCTACAATGAGCAGTTCTTC. Protein: CASASQTYNEQFF. The V gene is TRBV11-1, the J gene TRBJ2-1; D might be TRBD2 (5 bases). V lost 8 bases and J 2 bases, leaving 10 bases between the germline ends. The CDR3 extends over 13 amino acids. Germline values: CDR1 SGHAT, CDR2 FQDESV (reference sequence).

The chain links TRBV7-9 to TRBJ1-2, with 7 bases identical to TRBD1. V dropped 3 bases and J dropped 8; count of bases not matched to a gene: 6. The CDR3 is 13 amino acids. Germline loops: CDR1 SEHNR, CDR2 FQNEAQ (reference sequence). CDR3 sequence (DNA): TGTGCCAGCAGCTTCACAGGGGATGAAGGCTACACCTTC. Translation gives CASSFTGDEGYTF. Looking up the rest from reference TRBV7-9 and TRBJ1-2 gives the full variable domain: DTGVSQNPRHKITKRGQNVTFRCDPISEHNRLYWYRQTLGQGPEFLTYFQNEAQLEKSRLLSDRFSAERPKGSFSTLEIQRTEQGDSAMYLCASSFTGDEGYTFGSGTRLTVV.

The chain has TRBV25-1 and TRBJ2-5; 8 bases are shared with TRBD1. The V segment lost 1 base and the J segment 5 bases; nucleotides outside the gene matches: 3. Germline V gene lookup returns CDR1 MGHDK and CDR2 SYGVNS. The CDR3 spans 14 residues. DNA for the CDR3: TGTGCCAGCAGTGAATCAGGGGGCGAGGAGACCCAGTACTTC. It codes for CASSESGGEETQYF.

This chain connects TRBV28 to TRBJ1-2; 7 nucleotides line up with TRBD1. V gave up 2 bases and J gave up 7 bases; unmatched junction bases: 1. The CDR3 consists of 12 residues. Per germline, CDR1 MDHEN and CDR2 SYDVKM. CDR3 in DNA: TGTGCCAGCAGTTTAGACAGGGTTGGCTACACCTTC. It yields the protein CASSLDRVGYTF.

J is TRBJ2-1 and V is TRBV18; D is undetermined. The V gene lost 2 bases and the J gene lost 9 bases, with 14 bases spanning the gap. This CDR3 region has 14 residues. Germline V lookup: CDR1 KGHSH, CDR2 LQKENI. The CDR3 loop is CASSPNLDGGEQFF. The CDR3 DNA reads as TGTGCCAGCTCACCAAACTTGGACGGCGGTGAGCAGTTCTTC.